This TCR beta chain was retrieved from a study of PD-1 blockade in classical Hodgkin lymphoma. This clone was picked up a small number of times. Its antigen is unidentified. Documented time point: cycle 4 day 1 (C4D1), after around six weeks of nivolumab. The patients all showed relapse after autologous stem cell transplantation, while their brentuximab vedotin exposure varied. Complete response, partial response or progressive disease was recorded as best response. The protocol was immunoSEQ multiplex PCR, while the TCRdb copy is restricted to in-frame clones and leaves out a portion. This table has 110,000 or so clones, roughly 87% appearing once. General observations from the study: The study found complete responders had baseline diversity similar to newly diagnosed patients. The repertoire differences lack a defined cause, possibly disease activity or prior therapy.

Germline values: CDR1 MGHRA, CDR2 YSYEKL. CDR3 length equals 14 residues. Trimming removed 0 bases from V and 3 bases from J; junction bases left unmatched: 2. The rearrangement uses TRBV4-1 and TRBJ2-7, with 7 positions matching TRBD1. The starting material was peripheral blood mononuclear cells (PBMCs), obtained before the fourth cycle of nivolumab. This TCR derives from a human donor with classical Hodgkin lymphoma. The CDR3 protein is CASSQEQGLYEQYF. Here the CDR3 DNA reads TGCGCCAGCAGCCAAGAACAGGGGCTCTACGAGCAGTACTTC.